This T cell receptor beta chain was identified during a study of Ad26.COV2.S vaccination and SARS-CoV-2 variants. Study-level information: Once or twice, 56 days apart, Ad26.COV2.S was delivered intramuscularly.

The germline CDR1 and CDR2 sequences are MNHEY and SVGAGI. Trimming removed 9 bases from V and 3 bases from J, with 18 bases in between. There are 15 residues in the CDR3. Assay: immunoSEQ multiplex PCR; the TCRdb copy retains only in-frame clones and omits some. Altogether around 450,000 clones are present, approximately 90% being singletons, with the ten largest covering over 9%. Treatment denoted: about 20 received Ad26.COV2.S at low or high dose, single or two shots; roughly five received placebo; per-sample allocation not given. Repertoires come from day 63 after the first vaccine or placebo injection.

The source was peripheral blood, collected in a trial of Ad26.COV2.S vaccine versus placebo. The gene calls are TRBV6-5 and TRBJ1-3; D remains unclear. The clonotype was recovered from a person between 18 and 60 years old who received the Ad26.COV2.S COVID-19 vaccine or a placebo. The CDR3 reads CARWGNPRGGNTIYF. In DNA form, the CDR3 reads TGTGCCAGGTGGGGTAACCCTCGGGGTGGAAACACCATATATTTT.